This entry is about one T cell receptor beta chain. Its specificity is not known. This sample is part of a study of cytomegalovirus exposure and HLA in healthy donors. Study background: As released early, the data held 65 million to 90 million unique TCRs from HLA-typed donors.

At the time of sampling, donors were nominally healthy, though unrecorded immune exposures were likely. The CDR3 sequence is 14 residues long. Deletions cut 8 bases from V and 2 bases from J, with 14 bases between. The V gene's germline CDR1 is SGHTA and CDR2 FQGNSA. Broader study findings: In a later analysis, V- and J-gene trimming of beta chains associated with a DCLRE1C missense variant, replicated independently. In a later analysis, across HLA loci, associated TCR counts were highest for DRB1, lowest for HLA-C.

It was with 60 Vbeta and 13 Jbeta primers that the PCR ran. Data came from immunoSEQ multiplex PCR; TCRdb stores just in-frame clones and leaves some out. The sample has under 200,000 clones; approximately 72% are singletons. Specimen: PBMCs. The receptor was isolated from a female donor in good health and CMV-seronegative. The chain has TRBV7-2 and TRBJ2-3; no definite D call. CDR3 sequence reads: CASVLGRPTDTQYF. The CDR3, as DNA: TGTGCCAGCGTACTTGGGCGACCCACAGATACGCAGTATTTT.